This passage covers 10 T cell receptor beta chains from one sample sequenced in a study of regulatory T cells in long-lasting Graves disease. Time point reported: newly diagnosed GD, antithyroid drugs for less than 3 months. From PBMCs, RNA was extracted and then used to make the TCR library. Arm-PCR of CDR3 regions and iRepertoire HTBI primers were used to build TCR beta libraries. From the multiplex PCR reads, TCRdb called clonotypes with MiXCR, one entry per CDR3 protein. The table has some 330,000 distinct CDR3 sequences, around 11% seen once; the top ten hold approximately 17%. These sequences were also reported in another study, on T cells in Graves' hyperthyroidism and ophthalmopathy.

The sample here was peripheral blood mononuclear cells (PBMCs), taken at new diagnosis, from a patient treated with antithyroid drugs. The receptor set was obtained from a woman aged 18-30 years with Graves disease.

The sample holds a few counts of this clonotype. The chain has TRBV29-1 and TRBJ1-1; 7 bases agree with TRBD1. V was clipped by 3 bases and J by 7 bases; unmatched bases: 5. This CDR3 is built from 12 residues. Germline assignment: CDR1 SQVTM and CDR2 ANQGSEA. The CDR3 DNA follows: TGCAGCGTTGACAACAGGGGAAGTGAAGCTTTCTTT. Protein sequence: CSVDNRGSEAFF.

This clonotype was seen at least ten times. The chain employs TRBV29-1 and TRBJ2-3; a weak D match, TRBD2 (5 bases). V was trimmed by 7 bases and J by 6 bases, leaving 17 bases between them. Germline V CDR1 and CDR2: SQVTM, ANQGSEA. The length of the CDR3 is 13 residues. Here the CDR3 DNA reads TGCAGCGCCTTAAGAGACGGGGAGGATACGCAGTATTTT. Amino acid sequence: CSALRDGEDTQYF.

This clonotype came up many times. The rearrangement uses TRBV27 and TRBJ1-1; 7 nucleotides agree with TRBD1. The trim removed 4 bases at V and 2 bases at J, leaving 4 bases unmatched. The CDR3 is 14 residues long. The germline gives CDR1 MNHEY, CDR2 SMNVEV (reference sequence). The CDR3 loop reads CASSSWDRNTEAFF. In DNA form, the CDR3 reads TGTGCCAGCAGTTCCTGGGACAGAAACACTGAAGCTTTCTTT.

This clonotype has ten or more counts. The J gene is TRBJ2-7, the V gene TRBV7-2, with unresolved D. V was shortened by 5 bases and J by 5 bases, with 19 bases between the two germline ends. The CDR3 extends over 15 amino acids. Germline values: CDR1 SGHTA, CDR2 FQGNSA. Here the CDR3 DNA reads TGTGCCAGCAGCCCTACTCTCGAACAGTTGCACGAGCAGTACTTC. Translating it yields CASSPTLEQLHEQYF.

This clonotype was recorded at least ten times. The rearrangement joins TRBV9 to TRBJ2-5; 7 nucleotides line up with TRBD2. Germline V gene lookup returns CDR1 SGDLS and CDR2 YYNGEE. This CDR3 is 17 amino acids long. V shed 3 bases, J shed 2 bases, and the junction held 13 bases outside the gene matches. CDR3 residues: CASSALPGRWRQETQYF. The CDR3 DNA is TGTGCCAGCAGCGCCTTGCCCGGGAGGTGGCGACAAGAGACCCAGTACTTC.

This clonotype was detected a few times. This sequence joins TRBV14 and TRBJ2-1, with a weak D call TRBD1 (6 bases). The germline V gene encodes CDR1 SGHDN and CDR2 FVKESK. V was cut by 3 bases and J by 15 bases, with 24 bases left in between. CDR3 size: 15 residues. For the CDR3, the DNA is TGTGCCAGCAGCCACCCCGAGGGGGTCCTCCTTAGATGGTTCTTC. This sequence encodes CASSHPEGVLLRWFF.

This clonotype was recorded many times. The CDR3 protein is CASSSTGDQPQHF. CDR3 sequence (DNA): TGTGCCAGCAGTTCGACAGGGGATCAGCCCCAGCATTTT. This chain connects TRBV28 to TRBJ1-5; 8 bases align to TRBD1. V trimming: 4 bases; J trimming: 5 bases; junction bases outside the gene matches: 1. Germline V gene data show CDR1 as MDHEN and CDR2 as SYDVKM. The CDR3 contains 13 residues.

This clonotype was detected many times. In DNA, the CDR3 is TGCGCCAGCAGCCTTGGACTGCCTGCTCAGCAGTTCTTC. Translation: CASSLGLPAQQFF. The rearrangement joins TRBV5-1 to TRBJ2-1, with D tentatively TRBD2 (5 bases). V dropped 4 bases and J dropped 11 bases, with 16 bases sitting between them. CDR1 SGHRS and CDR2 YFSETQ come from the germline V gene. CDR3 length: 13 residues. Variable domain in full (rest from reference TRBV5-1 and TRBJ2-1): KAGVTQTPRYLIKTRGQQVTLSCSPISGHRSVSWYQQTPGQGLQFLFEYFSETQRNKGNFPGRFSGRQFSNSRSEMNVSTLELGDSALYLCASSLGLPAQQFFGPGTRLTVL.

This clonotype was detected many times. The V gene is TRBV2, the J gene TRBJ2-7, with D possibly being TRBD2 (6 bases). The germline CDR1 and CDR2 sequences are SNHLY and FYNNEI. The CDR3 totals 14 residues. V was pared by 3 bases and J by 2 bases, with 11 bases between. CDR3 bases: TGTGCCAGCAGTGATTTTTCGGGGGCCTACGAGCAGTACGTC. Translating it yields CASSDFSGAYEQYV.

This clonotype has just a few counts. This chain uses TRBV4-1 with TRBJ1-4; D is uncertain. V dropped 2 bases and J dropped 7 bases, with 17 bases sitting between them. This CDR3 spans 16 amino acids. The germline V gene has CDR1 MGHRA and CDR2 YSYEKL. As DNA, the CDR3 is TGCGCCAGCAGCCAAACTAAGACGGGCATCTCTGAAAAACTGTTTTTT. This encodes CASSQTKTGISEKLFF.